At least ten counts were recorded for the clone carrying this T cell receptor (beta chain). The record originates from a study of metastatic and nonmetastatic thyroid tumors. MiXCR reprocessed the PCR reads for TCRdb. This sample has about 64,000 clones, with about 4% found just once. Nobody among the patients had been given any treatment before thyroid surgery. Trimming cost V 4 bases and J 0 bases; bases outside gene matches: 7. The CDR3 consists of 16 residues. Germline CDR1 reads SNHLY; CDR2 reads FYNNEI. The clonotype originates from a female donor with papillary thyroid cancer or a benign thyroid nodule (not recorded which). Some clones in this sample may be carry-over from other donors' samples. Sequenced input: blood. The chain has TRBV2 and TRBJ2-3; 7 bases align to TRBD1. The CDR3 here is CASSGEYRGSTDTQYF. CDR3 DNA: TGTGCCAGCAGTGGAGAATACAGGGGCAGCACAGATACGCAGTATTTT.